This T cell receptor (beta chain) emerged from a study of read filtering for tumor transcriptome and immune sequencing. Study in general: Whole-transcriptome libraries were prepared after DNase treatment.

V was shortened by 5 bases and J by 2 bases, with 5 bases between the two germline ends. CDR3 length: 12 amino acids. Germline V gives CDR1 MDHEN, CDR2 SYDVKM. The library was built from about 0.4 ug RNA with molecular barcoded adaptors for alpha/delta and beta/gamma chains. From the reads, TCRdb called clonotypes with MiXCR, one entry per CDR3 protein. In the table there are 25,000 or so distinct CDR3 sequences, 20% to 25% of which are singletons. This clonotype has at least ten counts. This sequence joins TRBV28 and TRBJ2-3; no clear D. Sequencing was performed on a population of CD138-negative cells sorted from bone marrow. The receptor's source is a donor aged 40 or over with multiple myeloma. CDR3 DNA: TGTGCCAGCAGTCCCCCCACAGATACGCAGTATTTT. This codes for CASSPPTDTQYF.